This T cell receptor beta chain was recorded in a study of blood T cell repertoires in COVID-19. Study information: PBMCs, B-cell-depleted T cells, or T cells provided the cDNA or gDNA that made up the material.

Trimming took 0 bases from V and 9 from J; bases not matched to a gene: 9. The CDR3 sequence is 16 residues long. CDR1 and CDR2 from the germline V gene are SGHRS and YFSETQ. Those enrolled, adults aged roughly 18 to 95 years, came from fewer than 25 US areas. Cohort 3 donors were reported recovered after two negative PCRs, clearance, or symptom resolution. Original methodology: Reference gene primers were amplified, and this amplification served to estimate nucleated cell counts. Data came from immunoSEQ multiplex PCR; TCRdb stores just in-frame clones and leaves some out. V and J calls and clone size are given by that table; D and trimming were obtained from the DNA. The repertoire has about 250,000 clones, under 90% of them found once; the top ten carry around 1.8%.

The sequence was obtained from a man aged 35 to 55 who had recovered from COVID-19. Sequences were obtained from PBMCs or T cells enriched from blood (not recorded which). V usage is TRBV5-1 and J usage is TRBJ1-1, with 12 nucleotides matching TRBD1. The CDR3 sequence is CASSLGPGQGARKAFF. The CDR3 DNA follows: TGCGCCAGCAGCTTGGGACCGGGACAGGGGGCGCGAAAAGCTTTCTTT.